This TCR beta chain was profiled in a study of brain T cells in children with intractable seizures. This CDR3 region has 16 residues. The V gene end was trimmed by 5 bases and the J gene end by 0 bases; junction bases not matched to a gene: 3. The germline gives CDR1 MNHEY, CDR2 SMNVEV (reference sequence). Before surgery, patients took at least one anti-epileptic drug. Using immunoSEQ multiplex PCR, the repertoire was profiled, and TCRdb retains in-frame clones only, with some absent. The data contain roughly 80,000 clones, 85% to 95% of them singletons. A remark on this clone: The antigen is unknown.

General observations from the study: Viral specificity was inferred only from CDR3 similarity; HCMV serostatus was unknown.

The starting material was peripheral blood, obtained at surgery. This receptor was taken from a boy less than two years old with tuberous sclerosis and intractable seizures. The rearrangement links TRBV27 to TRBJ2-2; the match to TRBD2 covers 10 bases. CDR3 region: CASSLTSGANTGELFF. In nucleotides, the CDR3 is TGTGCCAGCAGTCTCACTAGCGGGGCGAACACCGGGGAGCTGTTTTTT.